These T cell receptor beta chains were read from a single sample in a study of cytomegalovirus exposure and HLA in healthy donors. Data came from immunoSEQ multiplex PCR; TCRdb stores just in-frame clones and leaves some out. In the table there are over 80,000 clones, 65% of which are singletons. Sequencing was performed on PBMCs. Receptors were obtained from a boy between 10 and 17 years old in good health and CMV-seropositive. CDR3s include the opening cysteine and the closing phenylalanine or tryptophan. Each record gives: J gene, D gene, V gene, clone size, CDR3 DNA, CDR3 protein. D genes are given only for firm matches. Clone size is not always given. Where it is, it says once, few, many or a class for expanded clones.

>TRBJ1-6|NA|TRBV6-4|NA
TGTGCCAGCAGTGGCCAGGGGTCGGCTAGTTCACCCCTCCACTTT
CASSGQGSASSPLHF
>TRBJ2-3|TRBD2|TRBV11-1|NA
TGTGCCAGCAGCCCGCGGACTAGAACAGATACGCAGTATTTT
CASSPRTRTDTQYF
>TRBJ2-5|TRBD1|TRBV7-9|few
TGTGCCAGCAGCTCGGACAGGGGGCTTCAAGAGACCCAGTACTTC
CASSSDRGLQETQYF
>TRBJ1-2|TRBD1|TRBV10-3|NA
TGTGCCATCAGCGGGACAGGGCGATTGGACGGCTACACCTTC
CAISGTGRLDGYTF
>TRBJ2-1|TRBD1|TRBV5-1|NA
TGCGCCAGCAGCTTGGACCCAGGGACAGGGTCTGAGCAGTTCTTC
CASSLDPGTGSEQFF
>TRBJ1-2|NA|TRBV4-3|NA
TGCGCCAGCAGCCAAGAGGGGCGCGGCTATGGCTACACCTTC
CASSQEGRGYGYTF
>TRBJ2-3|TRBD2|TRBV4-2|NA
TGTGCCAGCAGCCATCCCCGGGGGGTTGGCGATACGCAGTATTTT
CASSHPRGVGDTQYF
>TRBJ1-5|NA|TRBV6-4|NA
TGTGCCAGCCTAGACTTTAGCAATCAGCCCCAGCATTTT
CASLDFSNQPQHF
>TRBJ2-7|TRBD1|TRBV18|NA
TGTGCCAGCTCACAGGACAGGGACGAGCAGTACTTC
CASSQDRDEQYF
>TRBJ1-2|TRBD1|TRBV5-4|NA
TGTGCCAGCAGCCTCGGACAGGGCGTCTATGGCTACACCTTC
CASSLGQGVYGYTF
>TRBJ1-5|NA|TRBV19|few
TGTGCCAGTAGTATCCAGGGGAGAGGCAATCAGCCCCAGCATTTT
CASSIQGRGNQPQHF
>TRBJ1-5|NA|TRBV28|NA
TGTGCCAGCAGGGGTGGGGGGGGCGGTCAGCCCCAGCATTTT
CASRGGGGGQPQHF
>TRBJ1-4|NA|TRBV6-6|NA
TGTGCCAGCAGTGCGGGGACCGTTAATGAAAAACTGTTTTTT
CASSAGTVNEKLFF
>TRBJ2-5|TRBD2|TRBV7-2|NA
TGTGCCAGCAGCTTATCAGTCCTAGCGGGGAAGTACTTC
CASSLSVLAGKYF
>TRBJ1-2|NA|TRBV5-1|few
TGCGCCAGCTCCCGGACCGGGGATCTTCCTGGCTACACCTTC
CASSRTGDLPGYTF
>TRBJ2-7|TRBD1|TRBV20-1|NA
TGCAGTAGAGGACAGGGCTTCGAGCAGTACTTC
CSRGQGFEQYF
>TRBJ1-2|NA|TRBV7-9|NA
TGTGCCAGCAGCAATAATCCGGGACTCATACGCGATGGCTACACCTTC
CASSNNPGLIRDGYTF
>TRBJ1-5|TRBD1|TRBV15|once
TGTGCCACCAGCAGAGGACGGGACAGGGAAGGGCAGCCCCAGCATTTT
CATSRGRDREGQPQHF
>TRBJ2-1|TRBD2|TRBV5-6|NA
TGTGCCAGCACCTTCTTAGCGGGACTGACCTCCTACAATGAGCAGTTCTTC
CASTFLAGLTSYNEQFF
>TRBJ1-1|NA|TRBV14|NA
TGTGCCAGCAGCCAAGTAGGAACCCCGGGGGCTTTCTTT
CASSQVGTPGAFF
>TRBJ2-2|TRBD1|TRBV7-9|NA
TGTGCCAGCAGCGTACCCAGGGGGCAGGGCGGGGAGCTGTTTTTT
CASSVPRGQGGELFF
>TRBJ2-2|TRBD1|TRBV2|NA
TGTGCCAGCAGTGAAGCGCCGGGACAGGTTACGGAGCTGTTTTTT
CASSEAPGQVTELFF
>TRBJ1-2|TRBD1|TRBV9|NA
TGTGCCAGCAGCGTAGGGGACAGGGGATCTAACTATGGCTACACCTTC
CASSVGDRGSNYGYTF
>TRBJ1-5|TRBD1|TRBV30|once
TGTGCCTGGACCCAAGGGACAGTAAATCAGCCCCAGCATTTT
CAWTQGTVNQPQHF
>TRBJ2-7|NA|TRBV29-1|few
TGCAGCGCGCTGACAAACAGTCTCTCCTACGAGCAGTACTTC
CSALTNSLSYEQYF
>TRBJ1-3|TRBD1|TRBV30|NA
TGTGCCTGGGGCCAGACAGGGGCTGGAAACACCATATATTTT
CAWGQTGAGNTIYF
>TRBJ1-2|TRBD1|TRBV5-6|NA
TGTGCCAGCAGCTCCACAGGGGCTGAGGTCTATGGCTACCCCTTC
CASSSTGAEVYGYPF
>TRBJ1-1|NA|TRBV2|NA
TGTGCCAGCAGCCGGACAGCCCACCGAGCTTTCTTT
CASSRTAHRAFF
>TRBJ2-3|TRBD2|TRBV30|NA
TGTGCCTGGAGCCGTTATTCTAGCGGGAGGCCCCCAACCACTAGCACAGATACGCAGTATTTT
CAWSRYSSGRPPTTSTDTQYF
>TRBJ2-5|NA|TRBV5-1|NA
TGCGCCAGCAGCAAACGACAAGGGGAAGAGACCCAGTACTTC
CASSKRQGEETQYF
>TRBJ2-7|TRBD2|TRBV6-1|NA
TGTGCCAGCAGCCGGGGGGACGGATCCTACGAGCAGTACTTC
CASSRGDGSYEQYF
>TRBJ2-1|NA|TRBV4-3|NA
TGCGCCAGCAGCCAAGAACTAGTCGATTACAATGAGCAGTTCTTC
CASSQELVDYNEQFF
>TRBJ1-2|TRBD1|TRBV6-1|NA
TGTGCCAGCAGTGAAAACCCCGCGACAGGGGTCTATGGCTACACCTTC
CASSENPATGVYGYTF
>TRBJ1-1|TRBD1|TRBV5-1|NA
TGCGCCAGCAGCCCGGGACAGGGTTTGACTGAAGCTTTCTTT
CASSPGQGLTEAFF
>TRBJ1-2|NA|TRBV6-5|NA
TGTGCCAGCAGTAGAACAGGGCGAGTGGGGGGCTACACCTTC
CASSRTGRVGGYTF
>TRBJ2-1|NA|TRBV7-9|few
TGTGCCAGCAGCTTAGTGACAGGTGCTTACAATGAGCAGTTCTTC
CASSLVTGAYNEQFF
>TRBJ1-2|NA|TRBV27|NA
TGTGCCAGCAGGTACCAATGGGATGAGGGAGGTCTGCTAGATGGCTACACCTTC
CASRYQWDEGGLLDGYTF
>TRBJ2-2|TRBD2|TRBV9|NA
TGTGCCAGCAGCATCGGACTAGCGAGCCCCGGGGAGCTGTTTTTT
CASSIGLASPGELFF
>TRBJ1-1|TRBD1|TRBV5-1|NA
TGCGCCAGCTCGGGACAGGGAGTGACTGAAGCTTTCTTT
CASSGQGVTEAFF
>TRBJ1-1|TRBD1|TRBV6-1|NA
TGTGCCAGCAGTGAACCGGGACAGGGGGCAGCCGCTTTCTTT
CASSEPGQGAAAFF
>TRBJ1-1|NA|TRBV6-5|few
TGTGCCAGCAGTTACACGGGGGGAGGGAACACTGAAGCTTTCTTT
CASSYTGGGNTEAFF
>TRBJ2-1|NA|TRBV5-1|NA
TGCGCCAGCAGCTTTGGACAGAGCCGTTACAATGAGCAGTTCTTC
CASSFGQSRYNEQFF
>TRBJ1-1|TRBD1|TRBV6-1|NA
TGTGCCAGCAGCAATACAGGGGAAAGCACTGAAGCTTTCTTT
CASSNTGESTEAFF
>TRBJ1-3|NA|TRBV9|few
TGTGCCAGCAGCACGCTGGCGGACTCTGGAAACACCATATATTTT
CASSTLADSGNTIYF
>TRBJ1-5|TRBD1|TRBV27|few
TGTGCCAGCAGAGACAGGGGGGTTAACAATCAGCCCCAGCATTTT
CASRDRGVNNQPQHF
>TRBJ1-3|TRBD1|TRBV19|NA
TGTGCCAGTAGTATGAGCAGGGGGCTAAACACCATATATTTT
CASSMSRGLNTIYF
>TRBJ1-4|NA|TRBV20-1|once
TGCAGTGCGCTCGAGGAAAAACTGTTTTTT
CSALEEKLFF
>TRBJ2-7|NA|TRBV6-5|NA
TGTGCCAGCAGAAAGACAGGTTCCACCTACGAGCAGTACTTC
CASRKTGSTYEQYF